The 8 T cell receptor beta chains below come from one sample, sequenced in a study of cytomegalovirus exposure and HLA in healthy donors. The primer mix had 60 Vbeta and 13 Jbeta primers. Clones were read by immunoSEQ multiplex PCR, and TCRdb kept only the in-frame ones, dropping some. Of 150,000 or so clones detected, around 80% appear once; the ten largest clones hold 1.2% to 1.5%. Input material: PBMCs. These TCRs come from a man between 25 and 39 years old in good health and CMV-seropositive.

The CDR3 sequence is CAISDRGGLDYGYTF. For the CDR3, the DNA is TGTGCCATCAGTGACCGGGGCGGACTAGACTATGGCTACACCTTC. V is TRBV10-3 and J is TRBJ1-2; D perhaps matches TRBD1 (5 bases). The CDR3 loop spans 15 amino acids. The germline gives CDR1 ENHRY, CDR2 SYGVKD. Trimming took 3 bases from V and 3 from J, leaving 14 bases between them.

The chain links TRBV6-1 to TRBJ1-1, with D tentatively TRBD1 (5 bases). Trimming took 5 bases from V and 1 from J, leaving 11 bases between them. The CDR3 totals 14 residues. Germline values: CDR1 MNHNS, CDR2 SASEGT. CDR3 sequence reads: CASSPGQENTEAFF. In nucleotides, the CDR3 is TGTGCCAGCAGTCCCGGACAAGAGAACACTGAAGCTTTCTTT.

This chain joins TRBV7-2 and TRBJ2-7; 7 bases line up with TRBD2. Germline V CDR1 and CDR2: SGHTA, FQGNSA. The CDR3 sequence is 15 residues long. V gave up 1 base and J gave up 4 bases; unmatched junction bases: 7. CDR3 sequence reads: CASSLGLGGGYEQYF. The CDR3 DNA reads TGTGCCAGCAGCTTAGGGTTGGGGGGGGGATACGAGCAGTACTTC.

V is TRBV12-5 and J is TRBJ1-1; the match to TRBD1 covers 7 bases. With 3 bases clipped from V and 5 bases from J, the junction kept 9 bases outside the gene matches. In germline, CDR1 is LGHNT, CDR2 FRNRAP. CDR3 length equals 15 residues. Here the CDR3 reads CASGFLQGVGTEAFF. The DNA for the CDR3 is TGTGCTAGTGGTTTTTTGCAGGGGGTAGGGACTGAAGCTTTCTTT.

The CDR3 DNA follows: TGCGCCAGCAGCCACCCGGACAGGGCTAGAAGCGAGCAGTACTTC. It encodes CASSHPDRARSEQYF. V gene TRBV5-1 combines with J gene TRBJ2-7, with 8 bases matching TRBD1. Germline V gene data show CDR1 as SGHRS and CDR2 as YFSETQ. CDR3 length equals 15 residues. V shed 4 bases, J shed 6 bases, and the junction held 12 bases outside the gene matches.

The genes are TRBV7-2 and TRBJ2-1; D unresolved. V lost 1 base and J lost 6, with 13 bases in between. The CDR3 is 15 amino acids. The germline V gene has CDR1 SGHTA and CDR2 FQGNSA. The CDR3: CASSLDGGSPNEQFF. For the CDR3, the DNA is TGTGCCAGCAGCTTAGATGGCGGATCCCCCAATGAGCAGTTCTTC. The complete variable domain, with remaining parts taken from reference TRBV7-2 and TRBJ2-1, reads GAGVSQSPSNKVTEKGKDVELRCDPISGHTALYWYRQSLGQGLEFLIYFQGNSAPDKSGLPSDRFSAERTGGSVSTLTIQRTQQEDSAVYLCASSLDGGSPNEQFFGPGTRLTVL.

The V gene is TRBV6-5, the J gene TRBJ2-1; D possibly corresponds to TRBD2 (6 bases). The CDR3 length is 11 residues. The V and J ends lost 4 bases and 9 bases respectively, with 7 bases between them. Germline CDR1 is MNHEY and CDR2 is SVGAGI. Here the CDR3 DNA reads TGTGCCAGCAGTTTCGGGAGTGAGCAGTTCTTC. The encoded protein is CASSFGSEQFF.

V is TRBV10-3 and J is TRBJ1-1; D perhaps matches TRBD1 (5 bases). Germline loops: CDR1 ENHRY, CDR2 SYGVKD. The germline V and J ends were trimmed by 4 bases and 3 bases, with 15 bases remaining between them. This CDR3 has 15 amino acids. For the CDR3, the DNA is TGTGCCATCAGTGTACTATGGGGGGGGGACACTGAAGCTTTCTTT. As protein: CAISVLWGGDTEAFF.